These 14 T cell receptor beta chains originate from one sample sequenced in a study of blood T cell repertoires in COVID-19. TCRdb's table, derived via immunoSEQ multiplex PCR, lists solely in-frame clones and lacks some. The sample lists about 76,000 clones, 70% to 90% occurring once. The sample comprised peripheral blood. The receptors were gathered from a man aged 25-45 years with acute or convalescent COVID-19.

V usage is TRBV6-1 and J usage is TRBJ2-1; D is unresolved. This CDR3 region has 15 residues. The germline gives CDR1 MNHNS, CDR2 SASEGT. V shed 3 bases and J shed 4 bases, with 13 bases lying between them. CDR3 bases: TGTGCCAGCAGTGATGGAATTGAGGTTTACAATGAGCAGTTCTTC. This encodes CASSDGIEVYNEQFF.

The CDR3 sequence is CASSFDRYNEQFF. The DNA for the CDR3 is TGCGCCAGCAGCTTTGACAGGTACAATGAGCAGTTCTTC. V gene TRBV5-1 combines with J gene TRBJ2-1; D perhaps matches TRBD1 (6 bases). The V gene lost 2 bases and the J gene lost 4 bases, with 7 bases spanning the gap. Germline lookup yields CDR1 SGHRS and CDR2 YFSETQ. The CDR3 covers 13 residues.

Here the CDR3 reads CASSLGQGQETQYF. In DNA form, the CDR3 reads TGCGCCAGCAGCTTGGGACAGGGCCAGGAGACCCAGTACTTC. The genes are TRBV5-1 and TRBJ2-5, with 7 bases identical to TRBD1. This CDR3 comprises 14 residues. Per the germline V gene, CDR1 is SGHRS and CDR2 is YFSETQ. J lost 5 bases, V lost 0 bases, and 4 bases had no gene match.

This chain links TRBV4-1 with TRBJ2-1; TRBD1 matches at 9 bases. Germline V gene sequence: CDR1 MGHRA, CDR2 YSYEKL. This CDR3 contains 20 residues. J lost 0 bases, V lost 1 base, and 13 bases had no gene match. The CDR3 is CASSQALVGQGFDSYNEQFF. CDR3 nucleotide sequence: TGCGCCAGCAGCCAAGCCTTAGTAGGACAGGGGTTCGACTCCTACAATGAGCAGTTCTTC.

The V call is TRBV4-3, the J call TRBJ2-3, with 10 positions matching TRBD2. Germline-derived CDR1 and CDR2 are LGHNA and YSLEER. The CDR3 runs to 15 residues. With 8 bases clipped from V and 5 bases from J, the junction kept 10 bases outside the gene matches. The chain's CDR3 is CASGTAGLARDTQYF. Written as DNA, the CDR3 is TGCGCCAGCGGAACGGCGGGACTAGCGCGAGATACGCAGTATTTT.

The gene calls are TRBV18 and TRBJ1-1; 8 bases agree with TRBD1. V trimming: 4 bases; J trimming: 0 bases; junction bases outside the gene matches: 10. From germline, CDR1 is KGHSH and CDR2 LQKENI. This CDR3 region has 17 residues. The CDR3 coding sequence is TGTGCCAGCTCACGGGCTCAGGGGGCGGTGGTGAACACTGAAGCTTTCTTT. Translated: CASSRAQGAVVNTEAFF.

This clone has more than one count but fewer than ten. The chain links TRBV28 to TRBJ1-5; 8 bases fit TRBD1. The CDR3 is 15 amino acids. Germline CDR1 MDHEN, CDR2 SYDVKM. V dropped 5 bases and J dropped 7; count of bases not matched to a gene: 10. The CDR3 DNA follows: TGTGCCAGCAGTGCCTACAGGGGGGCTGGGCAGCCCCAGCATTTT. Translation: CASSAYRGAGQPQHF.

This chain joins TRBV5-1 and TRBJ2-5, with 9 bases that match TRBD2. The CDR3 is 13 residues long. Germline V gene sequence: CDR1 SGHRS, CDR2 YFSETQ. V dropped 5 bases and J dropped 5; count of bases not matched to a gene: 4. CDR3 sequence (DNA): TGCGCCAGCAGTCTTAGCGGGAGCGAGACCCAGTACTTC. Its protein is CASSLSGSETQYF.

There are a few counts of this clone. Other DNA sequences of this sample code for an identical CDR3. The chain carries TRBV28 and TRBJ1-5, with D perhaps TRBD1 (5 bases). Germline CDR1 and CDR2: MDHEN and SYDVKM. The V end lost 3 bases, the J end lost 6 bases, and 6 bases lay between the germline ends. The CDR3 sequence is 12 residues long. CDR3 sequence reads: CASSLGGQPQHF. The CDR3, as DNA: TGTGCCAGCAGTTTGGGGGGTCAGCCCCAGCATTTT.

The rearrangement links TRBV18 to TRBJ1-4, with D unresolved. The germline V gene encodes CDR1 KGHSH and CDR2 LQKENI. V lost 6 bases to trimming and J lost 0 bases, with 14 bases between them. The CDR3 length is 16 residues. As DNA, the CDR3 is TGTGCCAGCTCCCGCATGATCGGTGCAACTAATGAAAAACTGTTTTTT. This gives the protein CASSRMIGATNEKLFF.

The chain carries TRBV20-1 and TRBJ1-2; D might be TRBD1 (5 bases). The ends were cut back, 2 bases at V and 6 bases at J, with 7 bases in the middle. Germline values: CDR1 DFQATT, CDR2 SNEGSKA (reference sequence). The CDR3 spans 11 residues. This chain's CDR3 is CSARLGDGYTF. The DNA of the CDR3 is TGCAGTGCTAGACTAGGGGATGGCTACACCTTC.

The rearrangement links TRBV6-5 to TRBJ1-5; D might be TRBD1 (5 bases). Deletions cut 2 bases from V and 6 bases from J, with 14 bases between. The CDR3 consists of 15 residues. Germline assignment: CDR1 MNHEY and CDR2 SVGAGI. The CDR3 bases are TGTGCCAGCAGTTACGGTGCGGGGGAAGGTCAGCCCCAGCATTTT. The encoded protein is CASSYGAGEGQPQHF.

This sequence joins TRBV7-8 and TRBJ1-4; D gene ambiguous. V lost 4 bases, J lost 8 bases, and 17 bases lay in between. From germline, CDR1 is SGHVS and CDR2 FQNEAQ. This CDR3 contains 15 residues. The CDR3 region is CASSSGVIGKEKLFF. As DNA, the CDR3 is TGTGCCAGCAGCTCCGGGGTTATAGGGAAGGAAAAACTGTTTTTT.

The V gene is TRBV11-2, the J gene TRBJ2-1; possibly TRBD1 for D (5 bases). This CDR3 has 15 amino acids. Germline CDR1 SGHAT, CDR2 FQNNGV. Trimming pared 4 bases from V and 3 bases from J, leaving 13 bases between. The CDR3 DNA sequence: TGTGCCAGCAGCTCAGGGTTTTTCGGCTACAATGAGCAGTTCTTC. Translating gives CASSSGFFGYNEQFF.